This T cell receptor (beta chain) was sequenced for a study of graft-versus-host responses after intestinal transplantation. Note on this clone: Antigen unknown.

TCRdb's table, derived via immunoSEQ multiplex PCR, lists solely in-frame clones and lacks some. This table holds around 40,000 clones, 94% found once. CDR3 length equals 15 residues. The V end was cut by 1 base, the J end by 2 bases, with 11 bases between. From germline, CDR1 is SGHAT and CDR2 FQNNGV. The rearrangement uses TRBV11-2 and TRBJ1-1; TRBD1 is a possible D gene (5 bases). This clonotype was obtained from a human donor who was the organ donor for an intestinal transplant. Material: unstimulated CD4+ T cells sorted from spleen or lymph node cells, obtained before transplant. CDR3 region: CASSLGGGINTEAFF. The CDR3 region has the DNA TGTGCCAGCAGCTTAGGGGGGGGAATCAACACTGAAGCTTTCTTT.